The next 8 T cell receptor beta chains were all read from a single sample in a study of blood T cells in healthy people across ages. Using a J-beta primer mix together with a sample-barcoded 5' primer, a second PCR was run for roughly 7 to 12 cycles. A single record per CDR3 protein comes from TCRdb applying MiXCR to the 5' RACE reads. The sample contains around 1,700,000 distinct CDR3 sequences, roughly 27% of which appear only once. The specimen sequenced was blood. These receptors were obtained from a woman aged 25 to 39 in good health.

This clonotype was counted at least ten times. This chain's CDR3 is CASSLPGSKNIQYF. DNA for the CDR3: TGTGCCAGCTCACTACCCGGGTCCAAAAACATTCAGTACTTC. The chain has TRBV18 and TRBJ2-4; D gene uncertain. Trimming pared 4 bases from V and 2 bases from J, leaving 9 bases between. CDR1 and CDR2 (germline): KGHSH, LQKENI. There are 14 residues in the CDR3.

The gene calls are TRBV7-3 and TRBJ2-3, with TRBD2 matching 15 bases. The CDR3 loop spans 18 amino acids. Looked up from germline, CDR1 is SGHTA and CDR2 is FQGTGA. Trimming took 4 bases from V and 1 from J; bases not matched to a gene: 6. The CDR3, as DNA: TGTGCCAGCAGCTCACCCGGGACTAGCGGGGGGCGCACAGATACGCAGTATTTT. It encodes CASSSPGTSGGRTDTQYF. Full variable domain (rest looked up from reference TRBV7-3 and TRBJ2-3): GAGVSQTPSNKVTEKGKYVELRCDPISGHTALYWYRQSLGQGPEFLIYFQGTGAADDSGLPNDRFFAVRPEGSVSTLKIQRTERGDSAVYLCASSSPGTSGGRTDTQYFGPGTRLTVL.

This clonotype appeared many times. The V call is TRBV29-1, the J call TRBJ2-5; 10 bases match TRBD1. There are 13 residues in the CDR3. Looked up from germline, CDR1 is SQVTM and CDR2 is ANQGSEA. The junction had 4 bases not matched to a gene; V was cut back by 6 bases and J by 3 bases. CDR3 loop: CSVAGQGKETQYF. CDR3 bases: TGCAGCGTGGCGGGACAGGGGAAAGAGACCCAGTACTTC.

Concerning this clonotype itself: At one end the junction does not follow the germline gene, possibly because of a read error. J is TRBJ2-7 and V is TRBV6-1, with 8 bases that match TRBD2. Germline-derived CDR1 and CDR2 are MNHNS and SASEGT. The CDR3 covers 15 residues. The CDR3 sequence: CASTRPGGIFYEQYF. CDR3 DNA: TGCGCCAGCACACGTCCGGGAGGGATATTCTACGAGCAGTACTTC.

This clonotype was observed a handful of times. The J gene is TRBJ2-3, the V gene TRBV28, with D uncertain. V was clipped by 3 bases and J by 10 bases, with 17 bases between them. The CDR3 totals 14 residues. The germline CDR1 and CDR2 sequences are MDHEN and SYDVKM. CDR3 sequence (DNA): TGTGCCAGCAGTTTCGGGCTCCGCGCGAATGCGCAGTATTTT. Amino acid sequence: CASSFGLRANAQYF.

This clonotype was seen only a few times. This chain joins TRBV11-2 and TRBJ2-2; no reliable D call. Germline V gene data show CDR1 as SGHAT and CDR2 as FQNNGV. V lost 6 bases, J lost 6 bases, and 8 bases lay in between. This CDR3 has 12 residues. CDR3 in DNA: TGTGCCAGCAGACCTGGCGCCGGGGAGCTGTTTTTT. Its translation: CASRPGAGELFF. Supplemented by reference TRBV11-2 and TRBJ2-2, the full variable domain reads EAGVAQSPRYKIIEKRQSVAFWCNPISGHATLYWYQQILGQGPKLLIQFQNNGVVDDSQLPKDRFSAERLKGVDSTLKIQPAKLEDSAVYLCASRPGAGELFFGEGSRLTVL.

V is TRBV20-1 and J is TRBJ1-1; D call uncertain. The V end lost 0 bases, the J end lost 1 base, and 9 bases lay between the germline ends. CDR1 and CDR2 from the germline V gene are DFQATT and SNEGSKA (reference sequence). CDR3 size: 14 residues. The CDR3, as DNA: TGCAGTGCTAGAGATCGAGTTCGGAACACTGAAGCTTTCTTT. Protein: CSARDRVRNTEAFF.

V and J are TRBV18 and TRBJ2-7; D unclear. The CDR3 is 14 amino acids. Germline values: CDR1 KGHSH, CDR2 LQKENI. Trimming stripped 0 bases from V and 0 bases from J, with 6 bases between. CDR3 amino acids: CASSPPFNSYEQYF. The CDR3, as DNA: TGTGCCAGCTCACCACCGTTCAACTCCTACGAGCAGTACTTC.